The source of this T cell receptor beta chain is a study of control samples from healthy donors and cancer patients. Here immunoSEQ multiplex PCR was the method, and the copy in TCRdb shows in-frame clones only, minus some. The table records about 28,000 clones, 75% to 95% of them present only once. Sequenced sample: PBMCs. The TCR was taken from a man aged 50 or older with lung cancer.

CDR3 in DNA: TGCAGTGCTAGGGGGCCTTACGAGCAGTACTTC. This codes for CSARGPYEQYF. This chain joins TRBV20-1 and TRBJ2-7, with D possibly being TRBD1 (5 bases). Looked up from germline, CDR1 is DFQATT and CDR2 is SNEGSKA (reference sequence). The CDR3 spans 11 residues. V gave up 3 bases and J gave up 4 bases, with 7 bases separating them.